Presented here are 7 T cell receptor beta chains from one specimen sequenced in a study of metastatic and nonmetastatic thyroid tumors. Before thyroid surgery, none of the patients had received any treatment. TCRdb re-clonotyped the PCR reads via MiXCR. This table holds about 24,000 clones, around 23% found once. The specimen sequenced was blood. These receptor sequences come from a male donor with papillary thyroid cancer or a benign thyroid nodule (not recorded which). Some clones in this sample may be carry-over from other donors' samples.

The CDR3 reads CASSREVALNTEAFF. The DNA of the CDR3 is TGCGCCAGCAGCCGGGAGGTAGCGCTGAACACTGAAGCTTTCTTT. The J gene is TRBJ1-1, the V gene TRBV5-1, with D hard to call. V was shortened by 4 bases and J by 0 bases, with 13 bases between the two germline ends. Germline values: CDR1 SGHRS, CDR2 YFSETQ. The CDR3 covers 15 residues.

The sample holds many counts of this clone. This rearrangement joins TRBV2 to TRBJ2-3; no clear D. Germline V lookup: CDR1 SNHLY, CDR2 FYNNEI. The ends were cut back, 7 bases at V and 0 bases at J, with 11 bases in the middle. The CDR3 has 14 residues. The DNA of the CDR3 is TGTGCCAGCACCGTGGAGCAGAGCACAGATACGCAGTATTTT. Translated, it gives CASTVEQSTDTQYF.

The rearrangement joins TRBV20-1 to TRBJ1-4, with D possibly being TRBD1 (6 bases). There are 14 residues in the CDR3. Germline V gives CDR1 DFQATT, CDR2 SNEGSKA (reference sequence). V was pared by 6 bases and J by 5 bases, with 16 bases between. Here the CDR3 DNA reads TGCAGTGCAGAGCGCCTGGACAGCAATGAAAAACTGTTTTTT. It codes for CSAERLDSNEKLFF.

This clone was observed at least ten times. The same CDR3 also results from other DNA sequences found in this sample. The rearrangement joins TRBV5-1 to TRBJ1-1; D uncertain. V shed 0 bases and J shed 2 bases, with 5 bases lying between them. Germline values: CDR1 SGHRS, CDR2 YFSETQ. The CDR3 is made up of 13 amino acids. The CDR3 coding sequence is TGCGCCAGCAGCTTGGCCATCAACACTGAAGCTTTCTTT. It yields the protein CASSLAINTEAFF.

In nucleotides, the CDR3 is TGTGCCAGCAGTCATGCTCTTGGCACCGGGGAGCTGTTTTTT. This sequence encodes CASSHALGTGELFF. J is TRBJ2-2 and V is TRBV25-1; D remains ambiguous. V lost 5 bases and J lost 4, with 11 bases in between. CDR3 size: 14 residues. The germline CDR1 and CDR2 sequences are MGHDK and SYGVNS.

The rearrangement uses TRBV30 and TRBJ1-1; 7 nucleotides line up with TRBD1. Trimming cost V 3 bases and J 3 bases; bases outside gene matches: 13. The length of the CDR3 is 16 residues. CDR1 is GTSNPN and CDR2 is SVGIG in the germline V gene (reference sequence). The CDR3 here is CAWRYRGPVRDTEAFF. In nucleotides, the CDR3 is TGTGCCTGGAGATATAGGGGGCCAGTCCGGGACACTGAAGCTTTCTTT.

This clone has at least ten counts. The genes are TRBV20-1 and TRBJ2-1; 9 bases fit TRBD2. Germline values: CDR1 DFQATT, CDR2 SNEGSKA (reference sequence). CDR3 size: 13 residues. With 8 bases clipped from V and 7 bases from J, the junction kept 9 bases outside the gene matches. The CDR3 loop reads CSCPSGVGNEQFF. The CDR3 region has the DNA TGCAGTTGTCCTAGCGGGGTCGGGAATGAGCAGTTCTTC.